The TCR beta chain described here comes from a study of beta chain features in type 1 diabetes. As every portion of the isolated RNA was reverse transcribed, the sequencing read expressed TCRB transcripts. Sequenced by immunoSEQ multiplex PCR; TCRdb stores in-frame clones only, minus some. The sample carries around 30,000 clones, roughly 61% recorded once. A word on this clone: Its antigen is as yet unknown.

This CDR3 is built from 12 residues. J was trimmed by 6 bases and V by 10 bases; bases with no gene match: 7. Germline-derived CDR1 and CDR2 are WSHSY and SAAADI. Whole-study findings and limits: The study left unresolved whether HLA type influences TCRB rearrangement. Naive, central memory and Treg TCRB repertoires seemed to resemble each other more closely in patients than they did in healthy donors. TCRB CDR3 length was moderately but significantly reduced in all four CD4+ subsets of Type 1 diabetes patients.

V gene TRBV10-2 combines with J gene TRBJ1-1; 8 nucleotides match TRBD1. This sequence was found in a young woman with type 1 diabetes. Sequenced input: Tregs from blood. The CDR3 is CATFSGGPEAFF. For the CDR3, the DNA is TGCGCCACTTTCTCAGGGGGCCCTGAAGCTTTCTTT.